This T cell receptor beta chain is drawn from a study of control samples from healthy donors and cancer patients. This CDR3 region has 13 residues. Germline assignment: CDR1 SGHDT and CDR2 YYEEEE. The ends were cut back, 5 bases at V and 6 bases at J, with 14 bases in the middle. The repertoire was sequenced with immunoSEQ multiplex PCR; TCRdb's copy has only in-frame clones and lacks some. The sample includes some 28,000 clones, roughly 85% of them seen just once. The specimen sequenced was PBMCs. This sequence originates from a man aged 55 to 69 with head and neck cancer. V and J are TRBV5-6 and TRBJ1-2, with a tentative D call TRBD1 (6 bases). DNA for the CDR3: TGTGCCAGCAGTGGGCCAGGGGCGAATGGCTACACCTTC. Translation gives CASSGPGANGYTF.